This T cell receptor (beta chain) was captured in a study of cytomegalovirus exposure and HLA in healthy donors. Those who donated were healthy bone marrow donors. The CDR3 loop spans 14 amino acids. The V gene's germline CDR1 is MNHNS and CDR2 SASEGT. V lost 1 base, J lost 2 bases, and 8 bases lay in between. Only a few counts were recorded for this clone. Its antigen remains unidentified. Whole-study results and caveats: Rarity held for most TCR sequences, but there were some public TCRs that occurred in many donors. Sequencing likely generated an artifact that appeared as a cluster of highly shared sequence variants.

It was with 60 Vbeta and 13 Jbeta primers that the PCR ran. Produced via immunoSEQ multiplex PCR; TCRdb's table is partial and in-frame only. The sample holds fewer than 200,000 clones, 65% to 85% seen once. The receptor's source is a woman aged 18-29 years in good health and CMV-seronegative. The J gene is TRBJ2-5, the V gene TRBV6-1; D remains ambiguous. The sequenced material came from PBMCs. CDR3 DNA: TGTGCCAGCAGTGAAGGGCATATACAAGAGACCCAGTACTTC. Its protein is CASSEGHIQETQYF.